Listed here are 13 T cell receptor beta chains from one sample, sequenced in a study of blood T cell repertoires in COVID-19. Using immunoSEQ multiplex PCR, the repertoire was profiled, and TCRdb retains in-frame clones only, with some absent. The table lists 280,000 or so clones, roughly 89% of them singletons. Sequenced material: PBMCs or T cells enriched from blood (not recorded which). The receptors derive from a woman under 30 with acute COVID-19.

CDR3 in amino acids: CASSFPGEEQFF. In DNA form, the CDR3 reads TGCGCCAGCAGCTTCCCAGGGGAAGAGCAGTTCTTC. The V and J genes are TRBV5-1 and TRBJ2-1, with a tentative D call TRBD1 (6 bases). Germline V gene lookup returns CDR1 SGHRS and CDR2 YFSETQ. Trimming removed 2 bases from V and 10 bases from J, with 10 bases in between. The CDR3 is made up of 12 amino acids. Full variable domain (outside the CDR3, taken from reference TRBV5-1 and TRBJ2-1): KAGVTQTPRYLIKTRGQQVTLSCSPISGHRSVSWYQQTPGQGLQFLFEYFSETQRNKGNFPGRFSGRQFSNSRSEMNVSTLELGDSALYLCASSFPGEEQFFGPGTRLTVL.

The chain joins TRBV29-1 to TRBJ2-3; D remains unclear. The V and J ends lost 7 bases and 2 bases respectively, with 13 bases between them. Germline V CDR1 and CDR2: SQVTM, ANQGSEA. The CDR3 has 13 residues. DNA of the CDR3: TGCAGCGCAGAGCCCGTTCACACAGATACGCAGTATTTT. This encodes CSAEPVHTDTQYF.

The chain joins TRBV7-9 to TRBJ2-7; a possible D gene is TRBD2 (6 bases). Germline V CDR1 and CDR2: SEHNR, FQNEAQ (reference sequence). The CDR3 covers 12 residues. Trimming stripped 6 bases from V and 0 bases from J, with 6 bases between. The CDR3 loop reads CASRDYSYEQYF. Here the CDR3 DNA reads TGTGCCAGCAGGGACTACTCCTACGAGCAGTACTTC.

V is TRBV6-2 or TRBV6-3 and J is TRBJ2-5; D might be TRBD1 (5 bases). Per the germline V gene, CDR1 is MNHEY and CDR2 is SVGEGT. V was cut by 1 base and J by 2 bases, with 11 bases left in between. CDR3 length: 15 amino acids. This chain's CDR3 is CASSYLYDRQETQYF. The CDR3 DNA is TGTGCCAGCAGTTACTTGTATGACAGACAAGAGACCCAGTACTTC.

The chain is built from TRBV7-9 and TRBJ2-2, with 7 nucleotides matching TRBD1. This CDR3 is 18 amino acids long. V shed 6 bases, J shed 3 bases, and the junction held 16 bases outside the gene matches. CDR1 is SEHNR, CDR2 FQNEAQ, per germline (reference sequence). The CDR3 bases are TGTGCCAGCAGTCATATTTTCGGGACAGAATTGTACACCGGGGAGCTGTTTTTT. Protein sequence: CASSHIFGTELYTGELFF.

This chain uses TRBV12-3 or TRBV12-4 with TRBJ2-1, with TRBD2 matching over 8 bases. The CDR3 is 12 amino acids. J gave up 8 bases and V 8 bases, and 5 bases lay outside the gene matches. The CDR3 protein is CASVGGRHEQFF. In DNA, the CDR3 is TGTGCCAGCGTGGGCGGGAGGCATGAGCAGTTCTTC.

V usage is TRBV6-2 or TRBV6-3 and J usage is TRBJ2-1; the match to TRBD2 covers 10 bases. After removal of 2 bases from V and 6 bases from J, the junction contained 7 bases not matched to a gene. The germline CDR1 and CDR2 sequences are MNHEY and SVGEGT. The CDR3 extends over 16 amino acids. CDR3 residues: CASSYPGLAASNEQFF. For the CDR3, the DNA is TGTGCCAGCAGTTACCCAGGACTAGCGGCCTCCAATGAGCAGTTCTTC.

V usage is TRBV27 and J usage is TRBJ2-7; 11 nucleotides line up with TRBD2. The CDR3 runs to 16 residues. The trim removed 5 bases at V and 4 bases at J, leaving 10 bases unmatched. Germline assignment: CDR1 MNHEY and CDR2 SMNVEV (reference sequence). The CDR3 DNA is TGTGCCAGCAGTCGCCTAGCGGGAGGCCCTGAGTACGAGCAGTACTTC. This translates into CASSRLAGGPEYEQYF.

In DNA, the CDR3 is TGTGCCAGCAGAGTGGGCGCCTGGCTAAACAGGCAATCGGCACCCCTCCACTTT. Its protein is CASRVGAWLNRQSAPLHF. V usage is TRBV27 and J usage is TRBJ1-6; TRBD1 might be the D (5 bases). This CDR3 spans 18 amino acids. V lost 6 bases to trimming and J lost 11 bases, with 29 bases between them. Germline V gives CDR1 MNHEY, CDR2 SMNVEV (reference sequence).

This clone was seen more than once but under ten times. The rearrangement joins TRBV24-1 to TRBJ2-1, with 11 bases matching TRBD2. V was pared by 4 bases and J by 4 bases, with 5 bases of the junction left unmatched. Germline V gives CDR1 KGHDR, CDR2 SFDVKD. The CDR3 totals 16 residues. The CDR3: CATSDSRLAGYNEQFF. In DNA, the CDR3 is TGTGCCACCAGTGACTCCCGACTAGCGGGGTACAATGAGCAGTTCTTC.

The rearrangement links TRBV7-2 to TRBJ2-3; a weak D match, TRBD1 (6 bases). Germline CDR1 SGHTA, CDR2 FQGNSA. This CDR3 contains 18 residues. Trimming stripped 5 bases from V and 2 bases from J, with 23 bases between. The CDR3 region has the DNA TGTGCCAGCAGCCAAGAAAAGGTGGTAGGGGGTACCACAGATACGCAGTATTTT. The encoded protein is CASSQEKVVGGTTDTQYF.

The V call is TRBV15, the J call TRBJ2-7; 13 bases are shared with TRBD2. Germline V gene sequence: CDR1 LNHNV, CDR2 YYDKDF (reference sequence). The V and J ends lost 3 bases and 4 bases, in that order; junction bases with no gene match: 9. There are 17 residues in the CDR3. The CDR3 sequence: CATSSILTTSGRYEQYF. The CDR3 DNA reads TGTGCCACCAGCAGTATTCTTACGACTAGCGGGAGGTACGAGCAGTACTTC.

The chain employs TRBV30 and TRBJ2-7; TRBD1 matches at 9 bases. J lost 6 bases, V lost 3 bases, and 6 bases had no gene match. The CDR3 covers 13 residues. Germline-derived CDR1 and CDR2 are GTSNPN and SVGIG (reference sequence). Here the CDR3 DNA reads TGTGCCTGGAGCGCCGGGACAGGGACCGAGCAGTACTTC. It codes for CAWSAGTGTEQYF.